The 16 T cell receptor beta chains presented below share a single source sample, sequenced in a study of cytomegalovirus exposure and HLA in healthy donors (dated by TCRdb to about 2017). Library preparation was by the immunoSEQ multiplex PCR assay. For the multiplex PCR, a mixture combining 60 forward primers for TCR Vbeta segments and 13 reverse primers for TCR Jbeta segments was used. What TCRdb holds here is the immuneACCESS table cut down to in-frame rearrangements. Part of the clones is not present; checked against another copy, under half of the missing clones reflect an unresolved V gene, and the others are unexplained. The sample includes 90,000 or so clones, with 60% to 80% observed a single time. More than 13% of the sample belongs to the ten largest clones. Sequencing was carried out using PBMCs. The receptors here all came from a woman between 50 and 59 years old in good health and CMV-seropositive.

CDR3 loop: CASARQGSTEAFF. CDR3 coding DNA: TGTGCCAGTGCTCGACAGGGGAGTACTGAAGCTTTCTTT. J is TRBJ1-1 and V is TRBV19; 8 nucleotides match TRBD1. CDR1 is LNHDA, CDR2 SQIVND, per germline (reference sequence). The CDR3 is made up of 13 amino acids. V lost 8 bases and J lost 5; bases outside the gene matches: 7.

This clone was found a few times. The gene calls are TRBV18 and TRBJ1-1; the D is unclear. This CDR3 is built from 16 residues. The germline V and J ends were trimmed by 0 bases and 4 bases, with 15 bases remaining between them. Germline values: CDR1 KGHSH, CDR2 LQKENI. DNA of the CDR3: TGTGCCAGCTCACCACCCCAGTCCACGGAGGGCACTGAAGCTTTCTTT. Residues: CASSPPQSTEGTEAFF. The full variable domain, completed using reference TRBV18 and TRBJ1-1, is NAGVMQNPRHLVRRRGQEARLRCSPMKGHSHVYWYRQLPEEGLKFMVYLQKENIIDESGMPKERFSAEFPKEGPSILRIQQVVRGDSAAYFCASSPPQSTEGTEAFFGQGTRLTVV.

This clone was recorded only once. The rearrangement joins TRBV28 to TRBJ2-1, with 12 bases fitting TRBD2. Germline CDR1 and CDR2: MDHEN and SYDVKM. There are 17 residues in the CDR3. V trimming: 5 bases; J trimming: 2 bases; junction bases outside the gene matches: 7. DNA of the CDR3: TGTGCCAGCAGTCGAGGGCGACTAGCGGGGGCCTACAATGAGCAGTTCTTC. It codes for CASSRGRLAGAYNEQFF. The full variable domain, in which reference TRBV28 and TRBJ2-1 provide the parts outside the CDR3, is DVKVTQSSRYLVKRTGEKVFLECVQDMDHENMFWYRQDPGLGLRLIYFSYDVKMKEKGDIPEGYSVSREKKERFSLILESASTNQTSMYLCASSRGRLAGAYNEQFFGPGTRLTVL.

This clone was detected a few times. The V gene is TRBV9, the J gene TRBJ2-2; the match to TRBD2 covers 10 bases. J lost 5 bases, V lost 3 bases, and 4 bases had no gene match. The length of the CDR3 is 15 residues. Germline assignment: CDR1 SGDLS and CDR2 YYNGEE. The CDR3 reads CASSALAGLTGELFF. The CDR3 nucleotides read TGTGCCAGCAGCGCACTAGCGGGATTGACCGGGGAGCTGTTTTTT.

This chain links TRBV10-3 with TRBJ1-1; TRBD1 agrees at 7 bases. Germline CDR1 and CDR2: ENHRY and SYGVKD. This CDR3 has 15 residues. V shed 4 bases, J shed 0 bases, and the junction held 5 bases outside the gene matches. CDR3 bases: TGTGCCATCAGTGGGGGAACAGGGGTGAACACTGAAGCTTTCTTT. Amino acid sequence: CAISGGTGVNTEAFF.

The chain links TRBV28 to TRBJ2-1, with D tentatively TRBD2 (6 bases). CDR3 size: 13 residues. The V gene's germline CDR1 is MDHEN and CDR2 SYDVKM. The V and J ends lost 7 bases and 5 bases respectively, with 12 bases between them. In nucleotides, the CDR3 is TGTGCCAGCAACTCGGGGGTGGACAATGAGCAGTTCTTC. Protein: CASNSGVDNEQFF. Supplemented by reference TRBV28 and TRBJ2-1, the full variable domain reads DVKVTQSSRYLVKRTGEKVFLECVQDMDHENMFWYRQDPGLGLRLIYFSYDVKMKEKGDIPEGYSVSREKKERFSLILESASTNQTSMYLCASNSGVDNEQFFGPGTRLTVL.

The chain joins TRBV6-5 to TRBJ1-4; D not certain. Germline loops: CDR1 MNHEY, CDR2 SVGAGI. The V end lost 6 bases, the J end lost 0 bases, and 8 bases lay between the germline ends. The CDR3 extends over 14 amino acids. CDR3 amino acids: CASSGVATNEKLFF. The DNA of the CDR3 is TGTGCCAGCAGCGGGGTTGCAACTAATGAAAAACTGTTTTTT.

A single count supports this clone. CDR3 residues: CASSRGRAAKNIQYF. The CDR3 DNA reads TGTGCCAGCAGTAGAGGCCGCGCGGCCAAAAACATTCAGTACTTC. V is TRBV6-5 and J is TRBJ2-4; no clear D. The V end was cut by 5 bases, the J end by 1 base, with 12 bases between. The CDR3 is 15 residues long. Germline values: CDR1 MNHEY, CDR2 SVGAGI.

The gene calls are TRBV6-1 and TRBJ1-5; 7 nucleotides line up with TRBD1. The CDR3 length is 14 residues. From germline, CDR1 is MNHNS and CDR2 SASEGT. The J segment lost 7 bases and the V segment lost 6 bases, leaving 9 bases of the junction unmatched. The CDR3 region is CASSKDRDGQPQHF. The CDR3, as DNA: TGTGCCAGCAGCAAAGACAGGGACGGGCAGCCCCAGCATTTT.

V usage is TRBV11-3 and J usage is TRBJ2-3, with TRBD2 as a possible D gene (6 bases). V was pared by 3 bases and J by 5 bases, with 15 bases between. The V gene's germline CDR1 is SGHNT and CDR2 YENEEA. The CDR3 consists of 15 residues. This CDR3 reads CASSLQGGAQDTQYF. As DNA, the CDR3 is TGTGCCAGCAGCTTGCAGGGCGGGGCACAAGATACGCAGTATTTT.

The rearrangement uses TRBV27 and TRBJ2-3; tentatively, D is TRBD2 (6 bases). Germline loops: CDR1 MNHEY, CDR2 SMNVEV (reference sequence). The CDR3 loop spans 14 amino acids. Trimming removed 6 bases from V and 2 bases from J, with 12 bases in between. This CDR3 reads CASSLGTPTDTQYF. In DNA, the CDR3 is TGTGCCAGCAGCCTCGGGACTCCCACAGATACGCAGTATTTT.

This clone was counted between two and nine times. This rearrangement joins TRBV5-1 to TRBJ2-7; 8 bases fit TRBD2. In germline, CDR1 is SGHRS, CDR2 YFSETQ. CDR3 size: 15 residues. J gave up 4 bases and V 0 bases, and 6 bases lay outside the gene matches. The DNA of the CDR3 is TGCGCCAGCAGCTTGGGAAGCGGGAGCGGTTACGAGCAGTACTTC. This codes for CASSLGSGSGYEQYF.

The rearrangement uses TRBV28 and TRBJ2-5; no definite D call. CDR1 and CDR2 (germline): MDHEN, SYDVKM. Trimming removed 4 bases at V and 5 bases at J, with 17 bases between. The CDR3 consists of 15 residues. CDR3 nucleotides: TGTGCCAGCAGTTCCCCCGTTCTACGTACGGAGACCCAGTACTTC. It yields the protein CASSSPVLRTETQYF.

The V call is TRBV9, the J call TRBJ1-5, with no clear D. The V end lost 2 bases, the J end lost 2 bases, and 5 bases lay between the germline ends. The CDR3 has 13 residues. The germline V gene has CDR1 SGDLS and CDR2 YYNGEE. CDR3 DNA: TGTGCCAGCAGCGTTAATGGCAATCAGCCCCAGCATTTT. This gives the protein CASSVNGNQPQHF.

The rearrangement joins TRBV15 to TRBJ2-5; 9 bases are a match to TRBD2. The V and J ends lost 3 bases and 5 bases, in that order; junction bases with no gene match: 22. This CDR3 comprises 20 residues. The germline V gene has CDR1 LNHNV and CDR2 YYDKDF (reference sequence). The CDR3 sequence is CATSSSPSSGRWYFVETQYF. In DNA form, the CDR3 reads TGTGCCACCAGCAGTTCCCCGAGTAGCGGGAGATGGTATTTCGTGGAGACCCAGTACTTC.

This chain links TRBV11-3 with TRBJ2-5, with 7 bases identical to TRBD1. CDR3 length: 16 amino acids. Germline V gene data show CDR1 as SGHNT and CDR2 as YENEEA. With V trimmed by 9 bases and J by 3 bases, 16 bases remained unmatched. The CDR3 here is CASMQTGTVREETQYF. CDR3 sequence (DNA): TGTGCCAGTATGCAAACCGGGACAGTTAGGGAAGAGACCCAGTACTTC. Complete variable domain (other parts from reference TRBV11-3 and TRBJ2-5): EAGVVQSPRYKIIEKKQPVAFWCNPISGHNTLYWYLQNLGQGPELLIRYENEEAVDDSQLPKDRFSAERLKGVDSTLKIQPAELGDSAVYLCASMQTGTVREETQYFGPGTRLLVL.